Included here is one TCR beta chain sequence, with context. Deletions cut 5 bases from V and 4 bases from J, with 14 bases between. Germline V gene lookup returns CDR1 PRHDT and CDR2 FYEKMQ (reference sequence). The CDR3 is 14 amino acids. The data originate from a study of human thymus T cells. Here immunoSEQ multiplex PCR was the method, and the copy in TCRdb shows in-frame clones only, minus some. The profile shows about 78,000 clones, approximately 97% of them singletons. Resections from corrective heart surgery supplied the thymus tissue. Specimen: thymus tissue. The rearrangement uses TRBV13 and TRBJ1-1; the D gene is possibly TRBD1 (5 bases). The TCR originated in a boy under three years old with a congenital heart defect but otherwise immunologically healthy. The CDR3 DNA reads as TGTGCCAGCAGCCCCAGAGGGGATGGCACTGAAGCTTTCTTT. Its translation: CASSPRGDGTEAFF.